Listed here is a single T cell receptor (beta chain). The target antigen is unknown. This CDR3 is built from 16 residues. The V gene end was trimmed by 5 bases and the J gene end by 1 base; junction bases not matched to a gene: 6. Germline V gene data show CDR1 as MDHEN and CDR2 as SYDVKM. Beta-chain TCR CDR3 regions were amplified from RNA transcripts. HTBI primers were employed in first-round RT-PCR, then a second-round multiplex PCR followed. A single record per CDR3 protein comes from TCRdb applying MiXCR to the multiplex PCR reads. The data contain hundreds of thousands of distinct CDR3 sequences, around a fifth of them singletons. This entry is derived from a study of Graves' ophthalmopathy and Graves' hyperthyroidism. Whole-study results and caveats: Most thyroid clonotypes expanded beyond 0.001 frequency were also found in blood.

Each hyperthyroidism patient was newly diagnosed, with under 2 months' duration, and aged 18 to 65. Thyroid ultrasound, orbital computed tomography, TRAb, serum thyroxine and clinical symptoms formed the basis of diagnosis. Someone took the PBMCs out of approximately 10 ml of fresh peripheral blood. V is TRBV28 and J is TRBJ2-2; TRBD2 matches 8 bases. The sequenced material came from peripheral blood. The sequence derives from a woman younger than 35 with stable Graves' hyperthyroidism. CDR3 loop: CASSPGGGLNTGELFF. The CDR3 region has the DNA TGTGCCAGCAGTCCAGGCGGGGGGCTGAACACCGGGGAGCTGTTTTTT.